Here is one T cell receptor beta chain with its context. Sequenced by immunoSEQ multiplex PCR; TCRdb stores in-frame clones only, minus some. This table has roughly 41,000 clones, approximately 88% appearing once. CDR1 is SGDLS, CDR2 YYNGEE, per germline. V dropped 0 bases and J dropped 4 bases, with 10 bases sitting between them. The CDR3 is made up of 14 amino acids. The sample originates from a study of OX40 agonist ivuxolimab in advanced cancers. The V and J genes are TRBV9 and TRBJ1-2; D possibly corresponds to TRBD1 (6 bases). The sequencing here drew on CD4+ or CD8+ T cells sorted from blood, taken in a trial of the OX40 agonist ivuxolimab. The sequence came from an adult with an advanced solid tumor such as melanoma, head and neck, liver or kidney cancer. The CDR3 loop is CASSVAGEGYGYTF. The CDR3 DNA follows: TGTGCCAGCAGCGTAGCAGGGGAAGGCTATGGCTACACCTTC.